Sequencing of this T cell receptor beta chain was carried out in a study of T-cell reconstitution after alpha-beta-depleted transplantation in children. The CDR3 consists of 14 residues. The V gene lost 7 bases and the J gene lost 0 bases, with 12 bases spanning the gap. There are many counts of this clonotype. Unique molecular identifiers tagged the TCRbeta library. TCRdb used MiXCR to reprocess the PCR reads, holding one entry per CDR3 protein. The table has around 680,000 distinct CDR3 sequences, 16% seen once. V and J are TRBV12-3 or TRBV12-4 and TRBJ1-2; D possibly corresponds to TRBD1 (5 bases). This specimen consisted of PBMCs from the stem cell graft donor, obtained from the stem cell graft. This receptor was obtained from a human donor who donated a stem cell graft to a child with acute myeloid leukemia. The CDR3, as DNA: TGTGCCAGCACCCTGGGGGGGGCTAACTATGGCTACACCTTC. This gives the protein CASTLGGANYGYTF.